This section outlines one T cell receptor beta chain sequence together with its context. Its antigen remains unidentified. The sample comes from a study of post-analysis software for immune sequencing data. At the level of the study: There were relapsing-remitting, secondary progressive and progressive-relapsing multiple sclerosis among the disease courses included.

V lost 1 base to trimming and J lost 0 bases, with 26 bases between them. Germline CDR1 is SGHRS and CDR2 is YFSETQ. CDR3 length: 22 residues. Each TCR beta cDNA library carried unique molecular identifiers. Each CDR3 protein gets one entry after TCRdb re-called the PCR reads with MiXCR. The sample gives 750,000 to 950,000 distinct CDR3 sequences, approximately 50% of which show up once; approximately 4.5% is in the top ten. Study observations and caveats: In patients, about 5 TRBV segments were more frequent than in controls, with TRBV5-6, TRBV5-1 and TRBV20-1 among them.

The genes are TRBV5-1 and TRBJ2-6; possibly TRBD1 or TRBD2 for D (5 bases each). Sequenced: blood. This receptor was obtained from a girl between 10 and 17 years old with multiple sclerosis. CDR3 DNA: TGCGCCAGCAGCTTGAGTGTGGGGACGGCGAACGAATATAGCTCTGGGGCCAACGTCCTGACTTTC. Protein product: CASSLSVGTANEYSSGANVLTF.